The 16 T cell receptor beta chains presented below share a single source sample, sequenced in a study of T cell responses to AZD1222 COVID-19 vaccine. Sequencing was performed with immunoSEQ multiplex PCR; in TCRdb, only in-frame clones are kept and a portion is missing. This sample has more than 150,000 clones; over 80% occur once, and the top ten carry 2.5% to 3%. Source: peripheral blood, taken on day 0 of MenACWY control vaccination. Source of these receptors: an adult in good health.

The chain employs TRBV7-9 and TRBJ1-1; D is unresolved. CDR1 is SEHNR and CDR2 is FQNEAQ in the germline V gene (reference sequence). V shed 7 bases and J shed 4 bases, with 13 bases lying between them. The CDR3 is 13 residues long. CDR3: CASTPPGRTEAFF. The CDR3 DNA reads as TGTGCCAGCACCCCGCCGGGCCGCACTGAAGCTTTCTTT.

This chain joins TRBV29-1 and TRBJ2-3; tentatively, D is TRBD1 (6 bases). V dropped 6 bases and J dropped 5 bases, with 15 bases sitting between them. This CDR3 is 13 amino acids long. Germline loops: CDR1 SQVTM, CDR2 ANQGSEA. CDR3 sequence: CSVARTEGDTQYF. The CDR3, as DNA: TGCAGCGTCGCCAGGACAGAAGGAGATACGCAGTATTTT.

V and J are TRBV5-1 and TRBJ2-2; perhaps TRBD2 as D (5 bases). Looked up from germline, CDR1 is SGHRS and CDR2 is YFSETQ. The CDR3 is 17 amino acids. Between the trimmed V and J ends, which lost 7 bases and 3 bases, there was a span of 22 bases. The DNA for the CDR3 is TGCGCCAGCGGGAGACATGACGGGATGGGTGACACCGGGGAGCTGTTTTTT. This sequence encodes CASGRHDGMGDTGELFF.

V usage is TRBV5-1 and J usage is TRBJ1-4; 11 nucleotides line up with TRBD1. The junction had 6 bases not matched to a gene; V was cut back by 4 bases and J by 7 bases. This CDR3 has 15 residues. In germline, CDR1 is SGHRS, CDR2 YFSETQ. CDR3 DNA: TGCGCCAGCAGCCTGGGACAGGGGGTTGGTGAAAAACTGTTTTTT. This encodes CASSLGQGVGEKLFF.

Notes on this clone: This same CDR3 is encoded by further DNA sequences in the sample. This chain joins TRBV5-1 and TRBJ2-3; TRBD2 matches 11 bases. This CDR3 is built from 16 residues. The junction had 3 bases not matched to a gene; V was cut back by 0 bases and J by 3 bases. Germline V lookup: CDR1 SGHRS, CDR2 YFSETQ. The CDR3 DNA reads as TGCGCCAGCAGCTTGGTGCTAGCGGGAGGAACAGATACGCAGTATTTT. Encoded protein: CASSLVLAGGTDTQYF. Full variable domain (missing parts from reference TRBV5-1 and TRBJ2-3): KAGVTQTPRYLIKTRGQQVTLSCSPISGHRSVSWYQQTPGQGLQFLFEYFSETQRNKGNFPGRFSGRQFSNSRSEMNVSTLELGDSALYLCASSLVLAGGTDTQYFGPGTRLTVL.

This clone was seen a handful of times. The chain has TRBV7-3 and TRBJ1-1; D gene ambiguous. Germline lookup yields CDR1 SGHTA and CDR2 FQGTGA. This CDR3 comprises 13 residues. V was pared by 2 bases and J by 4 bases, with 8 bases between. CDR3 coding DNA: TGTGCCAGCAGCTTAGGAGGACCCACTGAAGCTTTCTTT. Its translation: CASSLGGPTEAFF.

This CDR3 is CASSLKANYGYTF. In DNA form, the CDR3 reads TGTGCCAGCAGTTTAAAGGCTAACTATGGCTACACCTTC. The chain links TRBV12-3 or TRBV12-4 to TRBJ1-2; D not resolved. The germline V and J ends were trimmed by 2 bases and 0 bases, with 4 bases remaining between them. The CDR3 runs 13 residues.

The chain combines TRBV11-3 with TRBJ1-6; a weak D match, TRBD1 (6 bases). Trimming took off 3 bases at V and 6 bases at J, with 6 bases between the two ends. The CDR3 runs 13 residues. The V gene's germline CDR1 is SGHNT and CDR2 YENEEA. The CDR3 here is CASSLDSNSPLHF. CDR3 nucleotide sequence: TGTGCCAGCAGCTTGGACAGTAATTCACCCCTCCACTTT.

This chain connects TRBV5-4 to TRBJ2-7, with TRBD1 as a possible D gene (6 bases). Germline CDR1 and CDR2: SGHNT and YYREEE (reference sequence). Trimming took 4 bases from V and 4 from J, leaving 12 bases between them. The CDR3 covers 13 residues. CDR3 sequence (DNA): TGTGCCAGCAGCCGGGACATGCCGTACGAGCAGTACTTC. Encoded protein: CASSRDMPYEQYF.

The CDR3 loop is CASSPRAGAQETQYF. The CDR3 bases are TGTGCCAGCAGCCCTCGGGCGGGGGCCCAAGAGACCCAGTACTTC. The chain links TRBV7-2 to TRBJ2-5; perhaps TRBD2 as D (7 bases). Germline CDR1 and CDR2: SGHTA and FQGNSA. With 5 bases removed from V and 1 base from J, the gap between germline ends came to 14 bases. CDR3 size: 15 residues.

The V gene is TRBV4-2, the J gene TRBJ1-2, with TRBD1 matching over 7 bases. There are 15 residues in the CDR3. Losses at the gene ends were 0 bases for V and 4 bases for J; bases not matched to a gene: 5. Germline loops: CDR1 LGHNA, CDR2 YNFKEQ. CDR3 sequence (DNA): TGTGCCAGCAGCCAAGAAAGAGACAGGGTCTATGGCTACACCTTC. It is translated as CASSQERDRVYGYTF.

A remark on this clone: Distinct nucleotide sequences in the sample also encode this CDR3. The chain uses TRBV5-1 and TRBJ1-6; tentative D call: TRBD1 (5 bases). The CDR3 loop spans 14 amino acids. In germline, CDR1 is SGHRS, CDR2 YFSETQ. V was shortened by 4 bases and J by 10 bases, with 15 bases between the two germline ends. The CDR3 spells CASSLGQERSPLHF. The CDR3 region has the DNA TGCGCCAGCAGCCTCGGACAAGAAAGGTCACCCCTCCACTTT. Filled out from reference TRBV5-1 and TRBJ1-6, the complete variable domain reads KAGVTQTPRYLIKTRGQQVTLSCSPISGHRSVSWYQQTPGQGLQFLFEYFSETQRNKGNFPGRFSGRQFSNSRSEMNVSTLELGDSALYLCASSLGQERSPLHFGNGTRLTVT.

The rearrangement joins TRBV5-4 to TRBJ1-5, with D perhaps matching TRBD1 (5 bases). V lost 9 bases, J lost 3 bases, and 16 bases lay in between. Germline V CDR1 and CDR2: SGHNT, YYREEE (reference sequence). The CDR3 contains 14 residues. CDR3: CATSTESDNQPQHF. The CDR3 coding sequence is TGTGCCACCTCGACAGAGTCTGACAATCAGCCCCAGCATTTT.

As DNA, the CDR3 is TGTGCCAGCAGCCAGGGGGCTGGAAACACCATATATTTT. Translating gives CASSQGAGNTIYF. The V gene is TRBV6-5, the J gene TRBJ1-3; 7 nucleotides line up with TRBD1. Germline V gene sequence: CDR1 MNHEY, CDR2 SVGAGI. The CDR3 extends over 13 amino acids. V trimming: 6 bases; J trimming: 2 bases; junction bases outside the gene matches: 1.

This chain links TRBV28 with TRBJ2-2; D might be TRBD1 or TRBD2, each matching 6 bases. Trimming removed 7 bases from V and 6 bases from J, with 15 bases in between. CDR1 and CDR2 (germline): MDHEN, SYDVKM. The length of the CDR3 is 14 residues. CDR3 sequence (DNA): TGTGCCAGCATCCTAGCAGGGGAGGCCGGGGAGCTGTTTTTT. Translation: CASILAGEAGELFF. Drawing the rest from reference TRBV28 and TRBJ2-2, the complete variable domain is DVKVTQSSRYLVKRTGEKVFLECVQDMDHENMFWYRQDPGLGLRLIYFSYDVKMKEKGDIPEGYSVSREKKERFSLILESASTNQTSMYLCASILAGEAGELFFGEGSRLTVL.

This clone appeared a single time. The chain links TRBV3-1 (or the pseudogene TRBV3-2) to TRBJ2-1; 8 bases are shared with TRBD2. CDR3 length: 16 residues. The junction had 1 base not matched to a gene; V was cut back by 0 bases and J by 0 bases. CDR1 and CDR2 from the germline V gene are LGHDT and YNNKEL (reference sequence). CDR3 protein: CASSQEAGGSYNEQFF. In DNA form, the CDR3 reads TGTGCCAGCAGCCAAGAGGCGGGAGGCTCCTACAATGAGCAGTTCTTC.